This T cell receptor (beta chain) was documented in a study of blood T cell repertoires in COVID-19. Study summary: Samples came from the United States, Italy and Spain, spanning acute and convalescent COVID-19. T cells, B-cell-depleted T cells, or PBMCs supplied cDNA or gDNA.

Exposed enrollees had met someone with a PCR-confirmed or clinician-diagnosed COVID-19 case at some point within the 2 weeks before study entry. Authors' methods: Estimation of nucleated cell counts relied on the amplification of reference gene primers. Clones were sequenced by immunoSEQ multiplex PCR, and TCRdb holds only the in-frame ones, with some missing. The DNA gave D and trimming, while V, J and clone size come from that table. This table holds some 64,000 clones, roughly two thirds found once. Sequencing was carried out using PBMCs or T cells enriched from blood (not recorded which). The sequence came from an older woman who had been exposed to COVID-19.

The DNA for the CDR3 is TGTGCCAGCAGCCCCCCCGGAGGCTATGGCTACACCTTC. Amino acids: CASSPPGGYGYTF. The rearrangement uses TRBV3-1 (or the pseudogene TRBV3-2) and TRBJ1-2, with no clear D. CDR1 and CDR2 (germline): LGHDT, YNNKEL (reference sequence). Trimming pared 4 bases from V and 4 bases from J, leaving 10 bases between. CDR3 length: 13 residues.